The rows below give T cell receptor beta chains drawn from one sample of a study of immune characteristics of hereditary and idiopathic chronic pancreatitis. Assay used: immunoSEQ multiplex PCR; TCRdb lists only in-frame clones, some missing. This table has fewer than 10,000 clones, roughly 77% appearing once. The sequenced material came from pancreas tissue with idiopathic chronic pancreatitis. The receptor set was obtained from a human donor with chronic pancreatitis. CDR3s include the opening cysteine and the closing phenylalanine or tryptophan. Each record gives: V gene, J gene, clone size, D gene, CDR3 protein, CDR3 DNA. The D gene is left open where the match is weak. Where a row states a size, it is once, few, many or the class of an expanded clone; other rows omit it.

V: TRBV7-9
J: TRBJ2-3
size: few
D: TRBD2
CDR3: CASSLASGGRTDTQYF
DNA: TGTGCCAGCAGCTTAGCTAGCGGGGGCCGCACAGATACGCAGTATTTT

V: TRBV6-5
J: TRBJ1-6
size: NA
D: NA
CDR3: CASSYSGGLNSPLHF
DNA: TGTGCCAGCAGTTACTCGGGCGGACTTAATTCACCCCTCCACTTT

V: TRBV6-5
J: TRBJ2-1
size: NA
D: NA
CDR3: CASKTEYSYNEQFF
DNA: TGTGCCAGTAAGACTGAATACTCCTACAATGAGCAGTTCTTC

V: TRBV3-1/TRBV3-2
J: TRBJ1-1
size: NA
D: NA
CDR3: CASSHPDRNTEAFF
DNA: TGTGCCAGCAGCCACCCTGACAGGAACACTGAAGCTTTCTTT

V: TRBV2
J: TRBJ2-1
size: few
D: TRBD2
CDR3: CASSESAGGWFNEQFF
DNA: TGTGCCAGCAGTGAGTCGGCGGGGGGCTGGTTCAATGAGCAGTTCTTC

V: TRBV3-1/TRBV3-2
J: TRBJ1-1
size: NA
D: NA
CDR3: CASSRASMNTEAFF
DNA: TGTGCCAGCAGCCGCGCAAGTATGAACACTGAAGCTTTCTTT

V: TRBV7-3
J: TRBJ2-6
size: few
D: NA
CDR3: CASSADGGTSSGANVLTF
DNA: TGTGCCAGCAGCGCAGACGGAGGAACCTCATCTGGGGCCAACGTCCTGACTTTC

V: TRBV5-1
J: TRBJ2-1
size: NA
D: NA
CDR3: CASSVRTDRGEQFF
DNA: TGCGCCAGCAGCGTGCGGACGGACCGGGGGGAGCAGTTCTTC

V: TRBV4-1
J: TRBJ1-2
size: once
D: NA
CDR3: CASSQEMGWTYGYTF
DNA: TGCGCCAGCAGCCAAGAGATGGGGTGGACCTATGGCTACACCTTC

V: TRBV6-5
J: TRBJ2-3
size: NA
D: NA
CDR3: CASSYRSAYDTQYF
DNA: TGTGCCAGCAGTTACAGGTCGGCGTACGATACGCAGTATTTT

V: TRBV6-6
J: TRBJ2-7
size: NA
D: TRBD1
CDR3: CASSRQGGNYEQYF
DNA: TGTGCCAGCAGTCGACAGGGGGGGAACTACGAGCAGTACTTC

V: TRBV5-1
J: TRBJ1-4
size: NA
D: NA
CDR3: CASSGGREGEKLFF
DNA: TGCGCCAGCAGCGGGGGCAGGGAAGGAGAAAAACTGTTTTTT

V: TRBV6-5
J: TRBJ2-2
size: NA
D: NA
CDR3: CASSLNRELGELFF
DNA: TGTGCCAGCAGTTTAAACAGAGAGCTCGGGGAGCTGTTTTTT

V: TRBV12-5
J: TRBJ2-1
size: NA
D: NA
CDR3: CASGFGGIEQFF
DNA: TGTGCTAGTGGTTTTGGAGGCATTGAGCAGTTCTTC

V: TRBV3-1/TRBV3-2
J: TRBJ2-3
size: NA
D: NA
CDR3: CASSVGPTTDTQYF
DNA: TGTGCCAGCAGCGTGGGCCCGACCACAGATACGCAGTATTTT

V: TRBV10-2
J: TRBJ1-6
size: NA
D: NA
CDR3: CASSESLAGGSPLHF
DNA: TGCGCCAGCAGTGAGTCCCTAGCGGGGGGATCACCCCTCCACTTT

V: TRBV7-8
J: TRBJ1-2
size: NA
D: NA
CDR3: CASNLNRQGYYGYTF
DNA: TGTGCCAGCAACCTAAATCGTCAGGGTTACTATGGCTACACCTTC

V: TRBV4-1
J: TRBJ1-2
size: NA
D: NA
CDR3: CASSQEDNRVYGYTF
DNA: TGCGCCAGCAGCCAAGAGGACAACAGGGTATATGGCTACACCTTC

V: TRBV5-1
J: TRBJ2-2
size: NA
D: NA
CDR3: CASSLAFLTGRFSNTGELFF
DNA: TGCGCCAGCAGCTTGGCATTCTTGACAGGCCGATTCTCCAACACCGGGGAGCTGTTTTTT

V: TRBV29-1
J: TRBJ2-7
size: NA
D: NA
CDR3: CSVEWSVRGRYEQYF
DNA: TGCAGCGTTGAATGGAGTGTAAGGGGTCGCTACGAGCAGTACTTC

V: TRBV5-1
J: TRBJ1-1
size: NA
D: TRBD1
CDR3: CASSLGQGLMNTEAFF
DNA: TGCGCCAGCAGCTTGGGACAGGGTCTAATGAACACTGAAGCTTTCTTT

V: TRBV14
J: TRBJ1-2
size: NA
D: NA
CDR3: CASSQVGGGRLKNYGYTF
DNA: TGTGCCAGCAGCCAAGTAGGGGGGGGACGGCTGAAAAACTATGGCTACACCTTC

V: TRBV29-1
J: TRBJ2-7
size: NA
D: TRBD1
CDR3: CSAGTGGEQYF
DNA: TGCAGCGCAGGGACAGGGGGCGAGCAGTACTTC

V: TRBV5-1
J: TRBJ1-1
size: NA
D: NA
CDR3: CASSRTGMNTEAFF
DNA: TGCGCCAGCAGCCGTACAGGGATGAACACTGAAGCTTTCTTT

V: TRBV6-5
J: TRBJ1-3
size: once
D: NA
CDR3: CASGGTVPSGNTIYF
DNA: TGTGCCAGCGGGGGGACTGTACCCTCTGGAAACACCATATATTTT

V: TRBV3-1/TRBV3-2
J: TRBJ1-1
size: NA
D: NA
CDR3: CAAAGVAEAFF
DNA: TGTGCCGCGGCAGGGGTTGCTGAAGCTTTCTTT

V: TRBV5-6
J: TRBJ2-5
size: NA
D: TRBD1
CDR3: CASSLGTGGVETQYF
DNA: TGTGCCAGCAGCTTGGGGACAGGGGGCGTAGAGACCCAGTACTTC

V: TRBV15
J: TRBJ2-1
size: NA
D: TRBD1
CDR3: CATSRRTGGIDEQFF
DNA: TGTGCCACCAGCAGAAGGACAGGGGGAATCGATGAGCAGTTCTTC

V: TRBV5-1
J: TRBJ1-6
size: NA
D: NA
CDR3: CASSLDGREVSPLHF
DNA: TGCGCCAGCAGCTTGGACGGCAGGGAGGTTTCACCCCTCCACTTT

V: TRBV23-1
J: TRBJ2-3
size: NA
D: NA
CDR3: CASSQSTNHMITDTQYF
DNA: TGCGCCAGCAGTCAATCTACTAACCATATGATCACAGATACGCAGTATTTT

V: TRBV27
J: TRBJ1-5
size: NA
D: TRBD1
CDR3: CASSLVGQGDSNQPQHF
DNA: TGTGCCAGCAGTTTAGTTGGACAGGGGGATAGCAATCAGCCCCAGCATTTT

V: TRBV10-2
J: TRBJ1-5
size: few
D: TRBD1
CDR3: CASWTGGVQPQHF
DNA: TGCGCCAGCTGGACAGGGGGGGTACAGCCCCAGCATTTT

V: TRBV27
J: TRBJ1-5
size: NA
D: NA
CDR3: CASSPGVDQPQHF
DNA: TGTGCCAGCAGCCCAGGGGTGGATCAGCCCCAGCATTTT

V: TRBV9
J: TRBJ1-1
size: NA
D: TRBD1
CDR3: CASSVGQVPRSTEAFF
DNA: TGTGCCAGCAGCGTTGGACAGGTCCCCAGGAGCACTGAAGCTTTCTTT

V: TRBV21-1
J: TRBJ2-6
size: NA
D: NA
CDR3: CASSKTAVRHSGANVLTF
DNA: TGTGCCAGCAGCAAAACGGCAGTGCGCCACTCTGGGGCCAACGTCCTGACTTTC

V: TRBV5-4
J: TRBJ1-2
size: NA
D: TRBD1
CDR3: CASSSGQGTSNYGYTF
DNA: TGTGCCAGCAGCTCAGGACAGGGGACGTCGAACTATGGCTACACCTTC

V: TRBV6-5
J: TRBJ2-3
size: once
D: TRBD2
CDR3: CASSLLAGSTDTQYF
DNA: TGTGCCAGCAGCCTTCTAGCGGGGTCCACAGATACGCAGTATTTT

V: TRBV7-9
J: TRBJ2-5
size: once
D: NA
CDR3: CASTFQGAPGAQYF
DNA: TGTGCCAGCACGTTTCAGGGAGCTCCGGGGGCCCAGTACTTC

V: TRBV18
J: TRBJ2-1
size: NA
D: NA
CDR3: CASSPRRSNEQFF
DNA: TGTGCCAGCTCACCGCGCCGGTCGAATGAGCAGTTCTTC

V: TRBV9
J: TRBJ1-2
size: NA
D: NA
CDR3: CASSVGSGNYGYTF
DNA: TGTGCCAGCAGCGTAGGTTCGGGGAACTATGGCTACACCTTC

V: TRBV28
J: TRBJ1-6
size: NA
D: TRBD1
CDR3: CASRPLIPDREGSPLHF
DNA: TGTGCCAGCAGACCCCTCATCCCCGACAGGGAAGGTTCACCCCTCCACTTT

V: TRBV5-1
J: TRBJ1-5
size: NA
D: TRBD1
CDR3: CASSPGQGTQPQHF
DNA: TGCGCCAGCAGCCCGGGACAGGGGACTCAGCCCCAGCATTTT

V: TRBV5-1
J: TRBJ1-1
size: NA
D: NA
CDR3: CASSLHAGGTEAFF
DNA: TGCGCCAGCAGCTTGCACGCCGGGGGCACTGAAGCTTTCTTT

V: TRBV19
J: TRBJ1-1
size: once
D: TRBD1
CDR3: CASSIGRDRGNTEAFF
DNA: TGTGCCAGTAGTATCGGTCGGGACAGGGGGAACACTGAAGCTTTCTTT